Presented here are 4 T cell receptor beta chains from one specimen sequenced in a study of early T cells in non-severe SARS-CoV-2 infection. TCRdb re-derived calls from the 5' RACE reads in MiXCR, one entry per CDR3 protein. The repertoire holds just over 80,000 distinct CDR3 sequences, with around 15% as singletons. The specimen sequenced was whole blood. All receptors come from an adult who was a healthcare worker with PCR-confirmed SARS-CoV-2 infection or an uninfected control (not recorded which).

This chain connects TRBV10-3 to TRBJ1-2; D gene uncertain. The CDR3 covers 13 residues. V dropped 0 bases and J dropped 4 bases, with 6 bases sitting between them. Germline values: CDR1 ENHRY, CDR2 SYGVKD. CDR3 region: CAISESNSYGYTF. The CDR3 DNA follows: TGTGCCATCAGTGAGTCTAACAGCTATGGCTACACCTTC.

This clonotype occurred a few times. The chain joins TRBV5-1 to TRBJ2-1; 9 bases are shared with TRBD2. Germline trimming cut 3 bases from V and 6 bases from J; bases unmatched to any gene: 7. CDR3 length: 15 residues. The germline gives CDR1 SGHRS, CDR2 YFSETQ. The CDR3 DNA reads as TGCGCCAGCAGCTACGTAGCGGGGGCGAGCAATGAGCAGTTCTTC. Translation gives CASSYVAGASNEQFF.

This clonotype was found many times. V usage is TRBV20-1 and J usage is TRBJ1-5; D perhaps matches TRBD1 (6 bases). The CDR3 extends over 14 amino acids. With 6 bases removed from V and 2 bases from J, the gap between germline ends came to 14 bases. CDR1 DFQATT and CDR2 SNEGSKA come from the germline V gene (reference sequence). In DNA, the CDR3 is TGCAGTGCAGCACAGGGTTTTCGCAATCAGCCCCAGCATTTT. It encodes CSAAQGFRNQPQHF.

This clonotype has a handful of counts. This sequence joins TRBV3-1 and TRBJ2-3; D call uncertain. This CDR3 has 15 amino acids. Trimming left V 4 bases short and J 0 bases short, with 11 bases between. Germline V gives CDR1 LGHDT, CDR2 YNNKEL (reference sequence). The CDR3 sequence is CASSPRVTSTDTQYF. DNA of the CDR3: TGTGCCAGCAGCCCACGGGTAACTAGCACAGATACGCAGTATTTT.